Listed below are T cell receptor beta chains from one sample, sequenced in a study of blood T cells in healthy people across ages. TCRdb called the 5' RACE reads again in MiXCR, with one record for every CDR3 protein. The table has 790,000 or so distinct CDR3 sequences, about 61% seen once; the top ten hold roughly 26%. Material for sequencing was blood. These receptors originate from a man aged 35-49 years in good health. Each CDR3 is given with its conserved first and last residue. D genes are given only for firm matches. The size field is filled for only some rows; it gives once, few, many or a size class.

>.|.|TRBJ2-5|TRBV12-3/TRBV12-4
CASSTAGRMETQYF
TGTGCCAGCAGCACGGCGGGACGGATGGAGACCCAGTACTTC
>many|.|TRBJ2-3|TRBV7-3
CASSLSSDTQYF
TGTGCCAGCAGTTTATCTTCAGATACGCAGTATTTT
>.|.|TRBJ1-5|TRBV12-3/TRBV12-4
CASSLDGRGNQPQHF
TGTGCCAGCAGTTTAGATGGGAGGGGCAATCAGCCCCAGCATTTT
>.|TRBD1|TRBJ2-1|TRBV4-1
CASSQEPDRGSYNEQFF
TGCGCCAGCAGCCAAGAACCAGACAGGGGGTCCTACAATGAGCAGTTCTTC
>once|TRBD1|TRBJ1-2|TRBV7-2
CASSILTGTAFYGYTF
TGTGCCAGCAGCATCCTGACCGGGACAGCGTTCTATGGCTACACCTTC
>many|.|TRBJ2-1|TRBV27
CASSFGNEQFF
TGTGCCAGCAGTTTTGGCAATGAGCAGTTCTTC
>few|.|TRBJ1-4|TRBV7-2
CASSLGSRGEKLFF
TGTGCCAGCAGCTTAGGAAGCAGGGGCGAAAAACTGTTTTTT
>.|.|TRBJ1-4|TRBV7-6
CASSRSATNEKLFF
TGTGCCAGCAGCCGCAGCGCAACTAATGAAAAACTGTTTTTT
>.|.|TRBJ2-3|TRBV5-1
CASRGGGSVDTQYF
TGCGCCAGCAGAGGTGGGGGGAGTGTGGATACGCAGTATTTT
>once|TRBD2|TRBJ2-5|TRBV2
CASSTGTSGKKETQYF
TGTGCCAGCAGCACCGGGACTAGCGGTAAAAAAGAGACCCAGTACTTC
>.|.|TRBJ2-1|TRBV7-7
CASSFGGVTYNEQFF
TGTGCCAGCAGCTTTGGGGGAGTCACCTACAATGAGCAGTTCTTC
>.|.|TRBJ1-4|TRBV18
CVSSPRDGNEKLFF
TGTGTCAGCTCACCAAGGGACGGGAATGAAAAACTGTTTTTT
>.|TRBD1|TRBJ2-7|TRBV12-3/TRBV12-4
CASSSGDRSSYEQYF
TGTGCCAGCAGTTCTGGGGACAGGAGTTCCTACGAGCAGTACTTC
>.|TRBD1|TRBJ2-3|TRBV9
CASSVVRGHMWMVDTQYF
TGTGCCAGCAGCGTAGTCAGGGGGCATATGTGGATGGTGGATACGCAGTATTTT
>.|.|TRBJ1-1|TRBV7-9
CASRPGHGNTEAFF
TGTGCCAGCAGACCGGGACACGGGAACACTGAAGCTTTCTTT
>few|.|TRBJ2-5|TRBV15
CATSRSLHGETQYF
TGTGCCACCAGCAGGTCCCTCCATGGGGAGACCCAGTACTTC
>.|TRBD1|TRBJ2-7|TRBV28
CASRTGQGAINEQYF
TGTGCCAGCAGAACGGGACAGGGGGCAATCAACGAGCAGTACTTC
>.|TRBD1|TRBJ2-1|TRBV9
CASSVETGGASDEQFF
TGTGCCAGCAGCGTAGAGACAGGGGGCGCTTCGGATGAGCAGTTCTTC
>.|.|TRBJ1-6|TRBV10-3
CAISEFGTENSPLHF
TGTGCCATCAGCGAGTTTGGGACGGAAAATTCACCCCTCCACTTT
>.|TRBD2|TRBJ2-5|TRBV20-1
CSANPGLAGQETQYF
TGCAGTGCAAATCCGGGACTAGCGGGTCAAGAGACCCAGTACTTC
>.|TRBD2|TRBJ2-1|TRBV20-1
CSATPLAGGPWEQFF
TGCAGTGCCACTCCCCTAGCGGGAGGGCCCTGGGAGCAGTTCTTC
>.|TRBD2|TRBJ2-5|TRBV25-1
CASSATSDRNQETQYF
TGTGCCAGCAGTGCGACTAGCGATCGAAATCAAGAGACCCAGTACTTC
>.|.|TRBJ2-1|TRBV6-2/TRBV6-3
CASSQTNEQFF
TGTGCCAGCAGTCAGACCAATGAGCAGTTCTTC
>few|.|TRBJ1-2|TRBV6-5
CASSSPRRRAYGYTF
TGTGCCAGCAGTTCCCCGAGGAGGAGGGCCTATGGCTACACCTTC
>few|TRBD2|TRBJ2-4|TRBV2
CASSNGLAGGKNIQYF
TGTGCCAGCAGTAACGGACTAGCGGGAGGCAAAAACATTCAGTACTTC
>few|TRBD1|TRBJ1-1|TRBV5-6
CASSLGQGARSTEAFF
TGTGCCAGCAGCTTAGGACAGGGGGCGCGGAGCACTGAAGCTTTCTTT
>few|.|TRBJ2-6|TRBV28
CASSLGALSGANVLTF
TGTGCCAGCAGTTTAGGGGCCCTCTCTGGGGCCAACGTCCTGACTTTC
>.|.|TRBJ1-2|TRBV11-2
CASRDGVIDGYTF
TGTGCCAGCAGGGATGGGGTAATCGATGGCTACACCTTC
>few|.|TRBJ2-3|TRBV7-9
CASSLATVTDTQYF
TGTGCCAGCAGCTTAGCGACAGTAACAGATACGCAGTATTTT
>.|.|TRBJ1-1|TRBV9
CASSPEDGSYTEAFF
TGTGCCAGCAGCCCGGAAGATGGGAGTTACACTGAAGCTTTCTTT
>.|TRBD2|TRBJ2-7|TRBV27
CASSPPPGLADYEQYF
TGTGCCAGCAGTCCGCCTCCGGGACTAGCGGATTACGAGCAGTACTTC
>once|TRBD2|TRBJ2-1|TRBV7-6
CASSRGVLAGGNEQFF
TGTGCCAGCAGCCGGGGAGTGCTAGCGGGTGGTAATGAGCAGTTCTTC
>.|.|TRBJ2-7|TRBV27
CASISAAQNEQYF
TGTGCCAGCATCTCCGCGGCGCAGAACGAGCAGTACTTC
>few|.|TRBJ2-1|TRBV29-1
CSVDLAGDEQFF
TGCAGCGTTGATCTTGCGGGCGATGAGCAGTTCTTC